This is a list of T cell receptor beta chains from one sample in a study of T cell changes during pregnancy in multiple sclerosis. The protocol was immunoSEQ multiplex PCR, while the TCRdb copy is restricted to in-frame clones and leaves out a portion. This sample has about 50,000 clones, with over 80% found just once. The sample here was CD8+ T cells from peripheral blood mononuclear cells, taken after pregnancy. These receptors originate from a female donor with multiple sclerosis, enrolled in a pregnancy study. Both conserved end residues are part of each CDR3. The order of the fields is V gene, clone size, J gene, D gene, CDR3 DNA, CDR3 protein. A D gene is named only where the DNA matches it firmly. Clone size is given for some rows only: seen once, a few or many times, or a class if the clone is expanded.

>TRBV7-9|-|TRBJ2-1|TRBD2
TGTGCCAGCAGCTTCCTAGCGGGGGGTCGTGAGCAGTTCTTC
CASSFLAGGREQFF
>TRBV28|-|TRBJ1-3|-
TGTGCCAGCAGTTTCGGGAATCTCGGAAACACCATATATTTT
CASSFGNLGNTIYF
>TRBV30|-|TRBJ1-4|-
TGTGCCTGGAGTGTAGGTCGGGGGGGGAATGAAAAACTGTTTTTT
CAWSVGRGGNEKLFF
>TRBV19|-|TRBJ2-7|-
TGTGCCAGTAGTATGGCCGACTCCTACGAGCAGTACTTC
CASSMADSYEQYF
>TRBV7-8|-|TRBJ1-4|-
TGTGCCAGCAGCTCCCTCGGTGCAACTAATGAAAAACTGTTTTTT
CASSSLGATNEKLFF
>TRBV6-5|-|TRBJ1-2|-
TGTGCCAGCAGTTACGAGGGGGGGTATGGCTACACCTTC
CASSYEGGYGYTF
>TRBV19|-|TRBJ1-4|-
TGTGCCAGTAGTATAGCGGGGGAGGTTGGGGAAAAACTGTTTTTT
CASSIAGEVGEKLFF
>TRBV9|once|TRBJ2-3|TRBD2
TGTGCCAGCAGAGGCGGGGGGGGCACAGATACGCAGTATTTT
CASRGGGGTDTQYF
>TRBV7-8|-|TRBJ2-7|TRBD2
TGTGCCAGCAGACTAGCGGGGAACTCCTACGAGCAGTACTTC
CASRLAGNSYEQYF
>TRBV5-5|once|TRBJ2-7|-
TGTGCCAGCAGCTCCGGCGAGGACAGCCGCTACGAGCAGTACTTC
CASSSGEDSRYEQYF
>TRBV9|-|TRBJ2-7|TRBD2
TGTGCCAGCAGCGTAGACGGGGGGACCTCCTACGAGCAGTACTTC
CASSVDGGTSYEQYF
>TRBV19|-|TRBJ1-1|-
TGTGCCAGTAGTATTGGGCTCCTCGAAGGTGAGAACACTGAAGCTTTCTTT
CASSIGLLEGENTEAFF
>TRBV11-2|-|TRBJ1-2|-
TGTGCCAGCAGCTCTGGAGTTGGCTACACCTTC
CASSSGVGYTF
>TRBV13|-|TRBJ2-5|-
TGTGCCAGCAGTTCCGACGGGAAACAAGAGACCCAGTACTTC
CASSSDGKQETQYF
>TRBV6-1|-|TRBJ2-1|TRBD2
TGTGCCAGCTCTGAGACTAGCGGGGGATACAATGAGCAGTTCTTC
CASSETSGGYNEQFF
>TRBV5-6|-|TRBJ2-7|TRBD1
TGTGCCAGCAGCTTCTCGACAGGGCTCCACGAGCAGCACTTC
CASSFSTGLHEQHF
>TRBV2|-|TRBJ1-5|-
TGTGCCAGCAGGCGGACAGATAGCAATCAGCCCCAGCATTTT
CASRRTDSNQPQHF
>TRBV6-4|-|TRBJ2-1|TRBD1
TGTGCCAGCAGTGACTCGACAGGGGGCTACAATGAGCAGTTCTTC
CASSDSTGGYNEQFF
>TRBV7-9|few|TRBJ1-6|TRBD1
TGTGCCAGCAGCTGGACAGGGGCCGGGGATTCACCCCTCCACTTT
CASSWTGAGDSPLHF
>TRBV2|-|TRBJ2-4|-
TGTGCCAGCAGGGACACTGGGGGCGAAGCCAAAAACATTCAGTACTTC
CASRDTGGEAKNIQYF
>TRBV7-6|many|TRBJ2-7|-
TGTGCCAGCAGCTTAGATTGGACAAACTACGAGCAGTACTTC
CASSLDWTNYEQYF
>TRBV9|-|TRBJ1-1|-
TGTGCCAGCAGCGTAGTATCGGGGACTGAAGCTTTCTTT
CASSVVSGTEAFF
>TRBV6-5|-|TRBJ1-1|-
TGTGCCAGCTACGAGGCCGGAAAAGGGAACACTGAAGCTTTCTTT
CASYEAGKGNTEAFF
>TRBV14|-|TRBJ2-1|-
TGTGCCAGCACCGAGAGGGAGGATGAGCAGTTCTTC
CASTEREDEQFF
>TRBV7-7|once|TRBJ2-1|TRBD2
TGTGCTAGCAGCCCGAGCGGGGGGGCTTACAATGAGCAGTTCTTC
CASSPSGGAYNEQFF
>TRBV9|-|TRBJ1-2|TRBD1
TGTGCCAGCAGCGTAGGGGACAGGGGGCCGAATTTCCACTATGGCTACACCTTC
CASSVGDRGPNFHYGYTF
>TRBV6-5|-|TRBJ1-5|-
TGTGCCAGCAGTTATGGCAGCGATCAGCCCCAGCATTTT
CASSYGSDQPQHF
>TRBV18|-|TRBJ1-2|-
TGTGCCAGCTCACCAGAGGGCAGCTATGGCTACACCTTC
CASSPEGSYGYTF
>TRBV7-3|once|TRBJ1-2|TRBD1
TGTGCCAGCAGCCCCGGGGGGGACAGCTATGGCTACACCTTC
CASSPGGDSYGYTF
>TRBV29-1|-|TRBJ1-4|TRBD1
TGCAGCGTAGCAACAGGGGAAAGTGAAAAACTGTTTTTT
CSVATGESEKLFF
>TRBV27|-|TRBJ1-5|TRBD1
TGTGCCAGCAGTTGGGACAGGGTCTCTCAGCCCCAGCATTTT
CASSWDRVSQPQHF
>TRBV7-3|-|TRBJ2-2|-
TGTGCCAGCAGCTTAACCCCCCCTAGCGAAACGAACACCGGGGAGCTGTTTTTT
CASSLTPPSETNTGELFF
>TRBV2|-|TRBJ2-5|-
TGTGCCAGCAGTGATTGGCGGGGGCCCCAAGAGACCCAGTACTTC
CASSDWRGPQETQYF
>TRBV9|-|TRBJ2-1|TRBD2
TGTGCCAGCAGCCTACGGACTAGCGGGGGGGCATCCTACAATGAGCAGTTCTTC
CASSLRTSGGASYNEQFF
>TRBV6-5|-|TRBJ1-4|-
TGTGCCAGCAGTTACGCCCAGGGGCTGAGGGAAAAACTGTTTTTT
CASSYAQGLREKLFF
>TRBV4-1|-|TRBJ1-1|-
TGCGCCAGCAGCCCCGGGACACAAATCCCGAACACTGAAGCTTTCTTT
CASSPGTQIPNTEAFF
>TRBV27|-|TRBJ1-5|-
TGTGCCAGCAGCGCTAGCGTTAATCAGCCCCAGCATTTT
CASSASVNQPQHF
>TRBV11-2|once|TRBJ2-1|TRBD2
TGTGCCAGCAGCTTAGACTCCATACTAGCGGGGGGCTACAATGAGCAGTTCTTC
CASSLDSILAGGYNEQFF
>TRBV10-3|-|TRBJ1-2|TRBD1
TGTGCCATCAGGACAGGGGACTATGGCTACACCTTC
CAIRTGDYGYTF
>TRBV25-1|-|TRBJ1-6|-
TGTGCCAGCAGTGCCATTCGTGAGACAGCCAATTCACCCCTCCACTTT
CASSAIRETANSPLHF
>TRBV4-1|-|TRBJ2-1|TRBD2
TGCGCCAGCACTCTGAAAGCACGAGCGGGGAATGAGCAGTTCTTC
CASTLKARAGNEQFF
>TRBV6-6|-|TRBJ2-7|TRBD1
TGTGCCAGCAGTTACGGGACAGGGTTTGGGCAGTACTTC
CASSYGTGFGQYF
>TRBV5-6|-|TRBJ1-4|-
TGTGCCAGCAGCTTGGGGGGGCTAGATGAAAAACTGTTTTTT
CASSLGGLDEKLFF
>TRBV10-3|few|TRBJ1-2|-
TGTGCCATCAGTGACGAGGTAGCCTATGGCTACACCTTC
CAISDEVAYGYTF
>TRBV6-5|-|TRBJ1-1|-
TGTGCCGCCATGGGGCAGATGAACACTGAAGCTTTCTTT
CAAMGQMNTEAFF
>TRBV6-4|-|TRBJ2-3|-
TGTGCCAGCAGTGGATCGGGCACAGATACGCAGTATTTT
CASSGSGTDTQYF
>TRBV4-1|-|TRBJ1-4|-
TGCGCCAGCAGCCAAGAACTAGGGATGGAAAAACTGTTTTTT
CASSQELGMEKLFF
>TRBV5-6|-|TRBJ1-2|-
TGTGCCAGCAATCAGGGTTCGGCCTATGGCTACACCTTC
CASNQGSAYGYTF
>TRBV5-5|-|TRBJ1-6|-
TGTGCCAGCAGCCAGACAGTCGAATTTAATTCACCCCTCCACTTT
CASSQTVEFNSPLHF
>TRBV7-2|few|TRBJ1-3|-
TGTGCCAGCAGCTTAGTCGAGGGAGTAGCTGGAAACACCATATATTTT
CASSLVEGVAGNTIYF
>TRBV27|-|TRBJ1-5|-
TGTGCCAGCAGTAAGACAGGCAATCAGCCCCAGCATTTT
CASSKTGNQPQHF
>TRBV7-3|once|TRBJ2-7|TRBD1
TGTGCCAGCAGCCAGACAGGGGATGGTATTAGCGGCTCCTACGAGCAGTACTTC
CASSQTGDGISGSYEQYF
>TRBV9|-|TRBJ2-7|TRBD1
TGTGCCAGCAGCCCCGACGGACAGGGCTACGAGCAGTACTTC
CASSPDGQGYEQYF
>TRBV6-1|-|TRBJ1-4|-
TGTGCCAGCAGTGAAAGGGAGGAGAATGAAAAACTGTTTTTT
CASSEREENEKLFF